This T cell receptor (beta chain) was identified during a study of beta chain features in type 1 diabetes. Since all of the isolated RNA was reverse transcribed, expressed TCRB transcripts were what got sequenced. Clones were read by immunoSEQ multiplex PCR, and TCRdb kept only the in-frame ones, dropping some. The profile shows under 400,000 clones, roughly a fifth of them singletons. Study conclusions and caveats: It was not settled here whether HLA type affects TCRB rearrangement.

Looked up from germline, CDR1 is SQVTM and CDR2 is ANQGSEA. The ends were cut back, 0 bases at V and 6 bases at J, with 12 bases in the middle. The CDR3 loop spans 14 amino acids. Concerning this clone itself: Antigen unknown.

This sequence originates from a woman younger than 30 in good health. Sample: naive CD4+ T cells from blood. J is TRBJ2-1 and V is TRBV29-1, with D unresolved. CDR3: CSVEEQVYGNEQFF. The CDR3 nucleotides are TGCAGCGTTGAAGAGCAGGTCTACGGCAATGAGCAGTTCTTC.